This T cell receptor beta chain was found in a study of shared clonotypes between healthy human individuals. Profiled with immunoSEQ multiplex PCR; TCRdb holds only in-frame clones, not every one. Among roughly 1,100,000 clones, roughly 80% were seen once, and the ten largest hold about 1.5%. The length of the CDR3 is 14 residues. Germline V gives CDR1 SGHTA, CDR2 FQGTGA. V was cut by 6 bases and J by 1 base, with 9 bases left in between. The clonotype originates from a man between 18 and 35 years old in good health. The chain employs TRBV7-3 and TRBJ2-2; maybe TRBD1 (6 bases). Sequenced input: memory CD4+ T cells sorted from blood. Noted subset: CD45RA-negative fraction. The CDR3 region has the DNA TGTGCCAGCAGATGGGGACAGAACACCGGGGAGCTGTTTTTT. Its translation is CASRWGQNTGELFF.